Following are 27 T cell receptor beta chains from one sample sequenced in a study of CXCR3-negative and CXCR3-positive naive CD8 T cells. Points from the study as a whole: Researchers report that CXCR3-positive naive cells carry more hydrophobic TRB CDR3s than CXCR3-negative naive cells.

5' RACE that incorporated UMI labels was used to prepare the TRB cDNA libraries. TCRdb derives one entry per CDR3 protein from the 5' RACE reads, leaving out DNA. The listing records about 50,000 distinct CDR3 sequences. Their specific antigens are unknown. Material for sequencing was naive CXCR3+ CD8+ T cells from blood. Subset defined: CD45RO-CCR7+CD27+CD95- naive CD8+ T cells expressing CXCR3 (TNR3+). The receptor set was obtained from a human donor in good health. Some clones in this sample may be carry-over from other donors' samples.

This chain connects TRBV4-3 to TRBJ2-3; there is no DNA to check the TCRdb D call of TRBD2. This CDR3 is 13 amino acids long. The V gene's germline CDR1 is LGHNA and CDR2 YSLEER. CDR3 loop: CASAGGRTDTQYF.

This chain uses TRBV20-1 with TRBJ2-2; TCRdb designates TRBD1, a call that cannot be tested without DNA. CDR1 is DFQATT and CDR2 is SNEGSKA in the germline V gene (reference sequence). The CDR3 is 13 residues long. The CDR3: CSAVDSNTGELFF.

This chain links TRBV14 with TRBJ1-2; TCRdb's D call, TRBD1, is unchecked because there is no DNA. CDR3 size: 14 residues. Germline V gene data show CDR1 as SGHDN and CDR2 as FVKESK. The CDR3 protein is CASSPRTGSYGYTF.

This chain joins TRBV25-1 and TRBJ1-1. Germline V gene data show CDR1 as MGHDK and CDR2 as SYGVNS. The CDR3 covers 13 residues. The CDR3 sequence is CASSLGMNTEAFF.

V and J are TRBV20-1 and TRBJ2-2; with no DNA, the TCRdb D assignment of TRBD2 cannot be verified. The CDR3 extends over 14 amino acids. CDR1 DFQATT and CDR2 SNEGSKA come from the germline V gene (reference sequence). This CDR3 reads CSARSGLASGELFF.

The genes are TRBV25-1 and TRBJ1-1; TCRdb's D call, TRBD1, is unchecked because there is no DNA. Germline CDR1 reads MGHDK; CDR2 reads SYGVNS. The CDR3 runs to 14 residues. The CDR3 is CASSDGQTGTEAFF. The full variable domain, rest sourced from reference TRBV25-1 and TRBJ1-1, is EADIYQTPRYLVIGTGKKITLECSQTMGHDKMYWYQQDPGMELHLIHYSYGVNSTEKGDLSSESTVSRIRTEHFPLTLESARPSHTSQYLCASSDGQTGTEAFFGQGTRLTVV.

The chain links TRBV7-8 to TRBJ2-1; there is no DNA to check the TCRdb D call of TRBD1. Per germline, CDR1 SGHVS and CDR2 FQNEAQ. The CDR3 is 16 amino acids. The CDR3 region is CASSSQDGAKIYEQFF.

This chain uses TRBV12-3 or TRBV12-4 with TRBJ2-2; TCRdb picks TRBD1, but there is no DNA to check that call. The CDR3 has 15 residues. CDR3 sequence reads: CASRGDRKNTGELFF.

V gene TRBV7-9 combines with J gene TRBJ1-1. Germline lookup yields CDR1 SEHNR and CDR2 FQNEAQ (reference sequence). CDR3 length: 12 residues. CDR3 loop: CASSGAETEAFF.

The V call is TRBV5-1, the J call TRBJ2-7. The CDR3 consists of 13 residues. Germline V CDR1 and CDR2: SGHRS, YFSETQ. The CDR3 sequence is CASSLDSAYEQYF.

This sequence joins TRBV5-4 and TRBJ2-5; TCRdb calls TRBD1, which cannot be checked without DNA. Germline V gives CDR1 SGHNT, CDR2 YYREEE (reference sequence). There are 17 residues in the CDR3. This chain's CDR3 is CASSSPDGQAEVETQYF.

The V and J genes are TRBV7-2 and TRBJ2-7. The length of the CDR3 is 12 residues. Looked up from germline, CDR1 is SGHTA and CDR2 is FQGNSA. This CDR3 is CASSLELSEQYF. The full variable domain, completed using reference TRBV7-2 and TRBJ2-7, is GAGVSQSPSNKVTEKGKDVELRCDPISGHTALYWYRQSLGQGLEFLIYFQGNSAPDKSGLPSDRFSAERTGGSVSTLTIQRTQQEDSAVYLCASSLELSEQYFGPGTRLTVT.

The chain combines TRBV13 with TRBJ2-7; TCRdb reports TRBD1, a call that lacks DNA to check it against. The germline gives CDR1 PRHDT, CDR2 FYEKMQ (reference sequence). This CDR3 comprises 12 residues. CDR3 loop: CASSKQVYEQYF. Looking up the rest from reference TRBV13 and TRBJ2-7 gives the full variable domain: AAGVIQSPRHLIKEKRETATLKCYPIPRHDTVYWYQQGPGQDPQFLISFYEKMQSDKGSIPDRFSAQQFSDYHSELNMSSLELGDSALYFCASSKQVYEQYFGPGTRLTVT.

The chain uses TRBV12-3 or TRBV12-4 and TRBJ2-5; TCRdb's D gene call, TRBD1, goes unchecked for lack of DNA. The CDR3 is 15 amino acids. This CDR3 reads CASSSPGVSQETQYF.

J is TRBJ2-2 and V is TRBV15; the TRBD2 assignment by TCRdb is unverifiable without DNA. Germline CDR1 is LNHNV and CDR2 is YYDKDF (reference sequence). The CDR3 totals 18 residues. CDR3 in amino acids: CATSRVGALVEDAGELFF. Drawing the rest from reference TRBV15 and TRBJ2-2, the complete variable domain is DAMVIQNPRYQVTQFGKPVTLSCSQTLNHNVMYWYQQKSSQAPKLLFHYYDKDFNNEADTPDNFQSRRPNTSFCFLDIRSPGLGDTAMYLCATSRVGALVEDAGELFFGEGSRLTVL.

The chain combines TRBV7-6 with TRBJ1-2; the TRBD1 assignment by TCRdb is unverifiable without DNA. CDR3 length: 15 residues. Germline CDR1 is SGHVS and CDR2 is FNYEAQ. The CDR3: CASSPGAGGSYGYTF.

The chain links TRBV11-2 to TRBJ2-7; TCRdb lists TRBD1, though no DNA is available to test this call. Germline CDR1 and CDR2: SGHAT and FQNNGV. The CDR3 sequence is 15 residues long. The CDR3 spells CASSLEPGGHYEQYF.

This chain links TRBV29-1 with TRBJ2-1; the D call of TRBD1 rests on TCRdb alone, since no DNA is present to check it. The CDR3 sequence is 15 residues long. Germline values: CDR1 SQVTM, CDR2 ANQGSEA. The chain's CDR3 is CSVEDWGQDDNEQFF.

The CDR3 region is CSGITGPYEQYF. The V gene is TRBV29-1, the J gene TRBJ2-7; TCRdb returns TRBD1, unconfirmable since there is no DNA. Germline V gives CDR1 SQVTM, CDR2 ANQGSEA. The CDR3 is 12 amino acids.

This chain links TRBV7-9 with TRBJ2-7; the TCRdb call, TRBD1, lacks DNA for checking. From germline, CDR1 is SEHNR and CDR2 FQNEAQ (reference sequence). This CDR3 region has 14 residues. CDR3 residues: CASSLQGALDEQYF. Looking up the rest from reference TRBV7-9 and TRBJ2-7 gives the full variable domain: DTGVSQNPRHKITKRGQNVTFRCDPISEHNRLYWYRQTLGQGPEFLTYFQNEAQLEKSRLLSDRFSAERPKGSFSTLEIQRTEQGDSAMYLCASSLQGALDEQYFGPGTRLTVT.

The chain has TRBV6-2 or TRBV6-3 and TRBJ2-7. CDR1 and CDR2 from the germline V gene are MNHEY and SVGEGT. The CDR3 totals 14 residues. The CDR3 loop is CASSPTTPIYEQYF.

The chain's CDR3 is CASRGTGYTEAFF. The chain is built from TRBV6-6 and TRBJ1-1; TCRdb names TRBD1, which stays unverified in the absence of DNA. This CDR3 is built from 13 residues. The V gene's germline CDR1 is MNHNY and CDR2 SVGAGI (reference sequence).

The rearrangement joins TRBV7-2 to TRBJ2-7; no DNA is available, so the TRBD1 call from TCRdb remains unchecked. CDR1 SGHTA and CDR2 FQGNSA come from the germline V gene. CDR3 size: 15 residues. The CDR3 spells CASSSPPLLDYEQYF.

The CDR3 reads CATSNRGAQPQHF. The chain carries TRBV15 and TRBJ1-5; the D gene TCRdb calls, TRBD1, cannot be checked with no DNA. CDR3 length equals 13 residues. Germline assignment: CDR1 LNHNV and CDR2 YYDKDF (reference sequence).

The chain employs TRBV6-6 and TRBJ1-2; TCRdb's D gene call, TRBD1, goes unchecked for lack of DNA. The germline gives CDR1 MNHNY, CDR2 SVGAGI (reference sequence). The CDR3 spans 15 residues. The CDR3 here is CASSYWDIQKDGYTF.

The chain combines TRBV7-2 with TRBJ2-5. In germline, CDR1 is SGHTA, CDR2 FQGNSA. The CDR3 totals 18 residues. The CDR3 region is CASSLARSIGRVKETQYF.

CDR3 sequence: CASSLAGESYEQYF. The V call is TRBV7-9, the J call TRBJ2-7. Germline-derived CDR1 and CDR2 are SEHNR and FQNEAQ (reference sequence). The CDR3 consists of 14 residues.